The 20 T cell receptor beta chains below were found in one sample sequenced in a study of T cell responses to AZD1222 COVID-19 vaccine. Measured with immunoSEQ multiplex PCR; TCRdb has only the in-frame clones, and not every one. The table records 150,000 or so clones, about 91% of them present only once. Sequencing was performed on peripheral blood, taken on day 0 of MenACWY control vaccination. The receptor set was obtained from an adult in good health.

This chain joins TRBV18 and TRBJ1-2, with 7 bases matching TRBD1. Germline V CDR1 and CDR2: KGHSH, LQKENI. The CDR3 extends over 15 amino acids. Losses at the gene ends were 2 bases for V and 5 bases for J; bases not matched to a gene: 8. The CDR3 DNA reads as TGTGCCAGCTCACCATCTGCCGGGACAGATTATGGCTACACCTTC. Translated, it gives CASSPSAGTDYGYTF. Combining the CDR3 with reference TRBV18 and TRBJ1-2 gives the whole variable domain NAGVMQNPRHLVRRRGQEARLRCSPMKGHSHVYWYRQLPEEGLKFMVYLQKENIIDESGMPKERFSAEFPKEGPSILRIQQVVRGDSAAYFCASSPSAGTDYGYTFGSGTRLTVV.

The chain uses TRBV24-1 and TRBJ2-3, with 8 positions matching TRBD1. This CDR3 comprises 15 residues. Losses at the gene ends were 8 bases for V and 0 bases for J; bases not matched to a gene: 6. Looked up from germline, CDR1 is KGHDR and CDR2 is SFDVKD. In DNA form, the CDR3 reads TGTGCCACCACCGGGACAGGAGCAAGCACAGATACGCAGTATTTT. Translation gives CATTGTGASTDTQYF.

The chain has TRBV30 and TRBJ1-5, with a possible D match to TRBD1 (5 bases). The V and J ends lost 1 base and 1 base respectively, with 11 bases between them. The CDR3 sequence is 15 residues long. From germline, CDR1 is GTSNPN and CDR2 SVGIG (reference sequence). CDR3 bases: TGTGCCTGGAGTGGTCAGGGCACAAGCAATCAGCCCCAGCATTTT. Translated: CAWSGQGTSNQPQHF.

The rearrangement links TRBV30 to TRBJ2-7; D may be TRBD1 or TRBD2 (6 bases each). The CDR3 has 13 amino acids. Germline CDR1 reads GTSNPN; CDR2 reads SVGIG (reference sequence). Trimming removed 6 bases from V and 7 bases from J, with 19 bases in between. CDR3 protein: CACQEGGRGEQYF. The DNA of the CDR3 is TGTGCCTGCCAAGAGGGGGGACGGGGGGAGCAGTACTTC.

The genes are TRBV15 and TRBJ2-2; no definite D call. Germline CDR1 LNHNV, CDR2 YYDKDF (reference sequence). Trimming took off 0 bases at V and 5 bases at J, with 10 bases between the two ends. The CDR3 runs 15 residues. This chain's CDR3 is CATSRDLGLTGELFF. DNA of the CDR3: TGTGCCACCAGCAGAGATCTAGGGCTGACCGGGGAGCTGTTTTTT.

The chain uses TRBV10-3 and TRBJ1-1; D is unresolved. Germline CDR1 ENHRY, CDR2 SYGVKD. This CDR3 is built from 16 residues. Trimming took off 10 bases at V and 0 bases at J, with 21 bases between the two ends. The CDR3 coding sequence is TGTGCCACCGCTCTCCAACTGCGCCAGATGAACACTGAAGCTTTCTTT. Protein product: CATALQLRQMNTEAFF.

The chain carries TRBV15 and TRBJ1-6; 7 bases are shared with TRBD1. Germline V gives CDR1 LNHNV, CDR2 YYDKDF (reference sequence). The J segment lost 7 bases and the V segment lost 0 bases, leaving 6 bases of the junction unmatched. There are 16 residues in the CDR3. CDR3 residues: CATSREQGTRNSPLHF. CDR3 nucleotide sequence: TGTGCCACCAGCAGAGAACAGGGGACGCGAAATTCACCCCTCCACTTT.

The chain joins TRBV4-3 to TRBJ2-7; D is perhaps TRBD1 or TRBD2 (5 bases each). The V end was cut by 1 base, the J end by 3 bases, with 13 bases between. The CDR3 spans 15 residues. Germline CDR1 LGHNA, CDR2 YSLEER. CDR3 sequence reads: CASSQAQGPSYEQYF. The CDR3 bases are TGCGCCAGCAGCCAAGCCCAGGGACCAAGCTACGAGCAGTACTTC.

The gene calls are TRBV9 and TRBJ2-3, with 7 bases matching TRBD2. The CDR3 has 18 residues. Looked up from germline, CDR1 is SGDLS and CDR2 is YYNGEE. V lost 2 bases to trimming and J lost 0 bases; unmatched junction nucleotides: 12. CDR3 sequence reads: CASSVHEGRAGSTDTQYF. Written as DNA, the CDR3 is TGTGCCAGCAGCGTCCACGAAGGCCGAGCGGGAAGCACAGATACGCAGTATTTT.

The chain employs TRBV7-8 and TRBJ1-2; D unclear. Per the germline V gene, CDR1 is SGHVS and CDR2 is FQNEAQ. There are 11 residues in the CDR3. Trimming cost V 5 bases and J 5 bases, with 6 bases left between them. CDR3 loop: CASSRLYGYTF. CDR3 bases: TGTGCCAGCAGCCGGTTATATGGCTACACCTTC. Drawing the rest from reference TRBV7-8 and TRBJ1-2, the complete variable domain is GAGVSQSPRYKVAKRGQDVALRCDPISGHVSLFWYQQALGQGPEFLTYFQNEAQLDKSGLPSDRFFAERPEGSVSTLKIQRTQQEDSAVYLCASSRLYGYTFGSGTRLTVV.

V and J are TRBV7-2 and TRBJ1-1; D gene unclear. This CDR3 spans 14 amino acids. Germline V CDR1 and CDR2: SGHTA, FQGNSA. With 6 bases removed from V and 2 bases from J, the gap between germline ends came to 13 bases. The DNA for the CDR3 is TGTGCCAGCAGTCTCGATCCAGCCAACACTGAAGCTTTCTTT. Residues: CASSLDPANTEAFF.

V usage is TRBV7-8 and J usage is TRBJ2-7; 9 nucleotides agree with TRBD1. The CDR3 loop spans 16 amino acids. Germline assignment: CDR1 SGHVS and CDR2 FQNEAQ. Trimming at V came to 5 bases and at J to 0 bases, leaving 8 bases not matched to a gene. The DNA for the CDR3 is TGTGCCAGCAGCCCCGGACAGGGGCTGAGCTCCTACGAGCAGTACTTC. It translates to CASSPGQGLSSYEQYF.

This clone was counted once. The chain is built from TRBV5-1 and TRBJ2-1; 10 nucleotides align to TRBD1. V lost 8 bases to trimming and J lost 3 bases; unmatched junction nucleotides: 5. CDR3 size: 14 residues. The V gene's germline CDR1 is SGHRS and CDR2 YFSETQ. In nucleotides, the CDR3 is TGCGCCAGTTCAGGGGACAGGGGCTACAATGAGCAGTTCTTC. Translating it yields CASSGDRGYNEQFF.

This chain's CDR3 is CASSQDLVQFPPLHF. The DNA for the CDR3 is TGTGCCAGCAGCCAAGATTTAGTTCAGTTTCCACCCCTCCACTTT. This chain connects TRBV14 to TRBJ1-6; no reliable D call. Per the germline V gene, CDR1 is SGHDN and CDR2 is FVKESK. Trimming stripped 0 bases from V and 11 bases from J, with 14 bases between. The CDR3 sequence is 15 residues long.

This clone came up once. V usage is TRBV5-1 and J usage is TRBJ1-4, with no clear D. Trimming shortened V by 0 bases and J by 7 bases, and 10 bases separated the two germline ends. This CDR3 is 14 amino acids long. Looked up from germline, CDR1 is SGHRS and CDR2 is YFSETQ. The CDR3 protein is CASSLGGSSEKLFF. CDR3 sequence (DNA): TGCGCCAGCAGCTTGGGAGGGAGCTCTGAAAAACTGTTTTTT. Looking up the rest from reference TRBV5-1 and TRBJ1-4 gives the full variable domain: KAGVTQTPRYLIKTRGQQVTLSCSPISGHRSVSWYQQTPGQGLQFLFEYFSETQRNKGNFPGRFSGRQFSNSRSEMNVSTLELGDSALYLCASSLGGSSEKLFFGSGTQLSVL.

V gene TRBV25-1 combines with J gene TRBJ2-7; D not certain. This CDR3 comprises 13 residues. Germline loops: CDR1 MGHDK, CDR2 SYGVNS. Trimming left V 7 bases short and J 2 bases short, with 12 bases between. This chain's CDR3 is CASTAQTTYEQYF. The CDR3 DNA reads TGTGCCAGCACAGCCCAGACCACCTACGAGCAGTACTTC.

The chain links TRBV11-1 to TRBJ1-2; D gene ambiguous. Germline-derived CDR1 and CDR2 are SGHAT and FQDESV (reference sequence). The CDR3 is 15 amino acids. V was cut by 0 bases and J by 6 bases, with 14 bases left in between. CDR3 sequence: CASSLAIGFLDGYTF. CDR3 sequence (DNA): TGTGCCAGCAGCTTAGCGATCGGCTTCCTCGATGGCTACACCTTC.

The chain joins TRBV11-2 to TRBJ2-3; no clear D. CDR1 and CDR2 (germline): SGHAT, FQNNGV. The CDR3 is 11 residues long. Trimming stripped 5 bases from V and 4 bases from J, with 4 bases between. CDR3 in amino acids: CASSQSDTQYF. CDR3 sequence (DNA): TGTGCCAGCAGCCAGTCAGATACGCAGTATTTT.

The gene calls are TRBV12-5 and TRBJ1-2; maybe TRBD1 (5 bases). The germline V gene encodes CDR1 LGHNT and CDR2 FRNRAP. The CDR3 is 13 residues long. The germline V and J ends were trimmed by 3 bases and 7 bases, with 12 bases remaining between them. CDR3 DNA: TGTGCTAGTGGTTTATCAGGGTCCAGTGGCTACACCTTC. It is translated as CASGLSGSSGYTF.

The V and J genes are TRBV4-1 and TRBJ2-7; D gene uncertain. V was pared by 2 bases and J by 0 bases, with 14 bases between. Germline V lookup: CDR1 MGHRA, CDR2 YSYEKL. The CDR3 loop spans 16 amino acids. CDR3 nucleotide sequence: TGCGCCAGCAGCCAACATGGGGTCCCGATCTCCTACGAGCAGTACTTC. Amino acid sequence: CASSQHGVPISYEQYF.